The rows below give T cell receptor beta chains drawn from one sample of a study of shared clonotypes between healthy human individuals. Profiling relied on immunoSEQ multiplex PCR, and the TCRdb table lists in-frame clones only, not all of them. This table holds 2 million to 2.5 million clones, more than 90% found once. Sequenced sample: naive CD4+ T cells sorted from blood. The source is a young man in good health. The CDR3 runs from the conserved cysteine through the conserved F or W. D genes are given only for firm matches. Where a row states a size, it is once, few, many or the class of an expanded clone; other rows omit it.

cdr3_length	v_call	clone_size	d_call	j_call	cdr3_aa	cdr3_nt
16	TRBV6-1	NA	TRBD2	TRBJ2-5	CASSESLAGGQETQYF	TGTGCCAGCAGTGAATCCTTAGCGGGGGGGCAAGAGACCCAGTACTTC
14	TRBV7-9	NA	NA	TRBJ1-3	CASSLAGSGNTIYF	TGTGCCAGCAGCTTAGCAGGGTCTGGAAACACCATATATTTT
13	TRBV30	NA	NA	TRBJ2-2	CAWSVGGPGELFF	TGTGCCTGGAGTGTAGGGGGTCCTGGGGAGCTGTTTTTT
14	TRBV30	NA	NA	TRBJ2-2	CAWNNLVKTGELFF	TGTGCCTGGAACAATCTGGTCAAGACCGGGGAGCTGTTTTTT
14	TRBV2	NA	NA	TRBJ1-5	CASGKTGEWQPQHF	TGTGCCAGCGGAAAAACGGGGGAGTGGCAGCCCCAGCATTTT
15	TRBV9	NA	NA	TRBJ1-2	CASSPSGQSSYGYTF	TGTGCCAGCAGCCCGAGTGGGCAGTCATCCTATGGCTACACCTTC
17	TRBV7-9	NA	TRBD1	TRBJ2-5	CASSVRPAGTGQETQYF	TGTGCCAGCAGCGTTAGGCCCGCCGGGACAGGCCAAGAGACCCAGTACTTC
16	TRBV28	NA	NA	TRBJ1-6	CASSLGPGGINSPLHF	TGTGCCAGCAGTTTGGGGCCCGGGGGCATCAATTCACCCCTCCACTTT
13	TRBV19	NA	TRBD1	TRBJ1-5	CASSMTGSQPQHF	TGTGCCAGTAGTATGACAGGGTCCCAGCCCCAGCATTTT
15	TRBV9	NA	NA	TRBJ2-1	CASSVGGLTYNEQFF	TGTGCCAGCAGCGTTGGAGGACTAACCTACAATGAGCAGTTCTTC
13	TRBV5-1	NA	NA	TRBJ2-5	CASSLPPQETQYF	TGCGCCAGCAGCTTGCCCCCTCAAGAGACCCAGTACTTC
15	TRBV5-4	NA	NA	TRBJ2-6	CASSWGGAGANVLTF	TGTGCCAGCAGCTGGGGGGGCGCCGGGGCCAACGTCCTGACTTTC
15	TRBV4-3	NA	NA	TRBJ1-4	CASSQGYATNEKLFF	TGCGCCAGCAGCCAAGGATATGCAACTAATGAAAAACTGTTTTTT
13	TRBV7-2	NA	NA	TRBJ2-7	CASSLSGQYEQYF	TGTGCCAGCAGCTTATCCGGGCAATACGAGCAGTACTTC
16	TRBV6-6	NA	NA	TRBJ2-5	CASNEADRGSRETQYF	TGTGCCAGCAACGAAGCGGATCGTGGTTCGCGGGAGACCCAGTACTTC
13	TRBV6-1	once	NA	TRBJ2-7	CASSDGGFYEQYF	TGTGCCAGCAGTGACGGGGGTTTCTACGAGCAGTACTTC
14	TRBV5-6	NA	NA	TRBJ2-7	CASSLGQSLFGQYF	TGTGCCAGCAGCTTGGGGCAGTCTCTCTTTGGGCAGTACTTC
16	TRBV10-3	NA	NA	TRBJ2-3	CAISESAGGYTDTQYF	TGTGCCATCAGTGAGTCCGCCGGGGGATACACAGATACGCAGTATTTT
14	TRBV6-1	NA	TRBD2	TRBJ2-5	CASAWGLASETQYF	TGTGCCAGTGCGTGGGGACTAGCATCGGAGACCCAGTACTTC
11	TRBV7-2	NA	NA	TRBJ2-7	CASSRTYEQYF	TGTGCCAGCAGCCGGACCTACGAGCAGTACTTC